This T cell receptor (beta chain) stems from a study of control samples from healthy donors and cancer patients. Clones were read by immunoSEQ multiplex PCR, and TCRdb kept only the in-frame ones, dropping some. The repertoire holds about 140,000 clones, 75% to 90% seen once, with over 4.5% in the top ten. Losses at the gene ends were 1 base for V and 4 bases for J; bases not matched to a gene: 3. This CDR3 is built from 15 residues. The germline CDR1 and CDR2 sequences are SGHKS and YYEKEE (reference sequence). The genes are TRBV5-5 and TRBJ1-5; TRBD1 aligns across 9 bases. The sequence came from a man younger than 45 in good health. Sequencing used blood. This CDR3 reads CASSLWGQGNQPQHF. CDR3 bases: TGTGCCAGCAGCTTGTGGGGACAGGGAAATCAGCCCCAGCATTTT. Drawing the rest from reference TRBV5-5 and TRBJ1-5, the complete variable domain is DAGVTQSPTHLIKTRGQQVTLRCSPISGHKSVSWYQQVLGQGPQFIFQYYEKEERGRGNFPDRFSARQFPNYSSELNVNALLLGDSALYLCASSLWGQGNQPQHFGDGTRLSIL.